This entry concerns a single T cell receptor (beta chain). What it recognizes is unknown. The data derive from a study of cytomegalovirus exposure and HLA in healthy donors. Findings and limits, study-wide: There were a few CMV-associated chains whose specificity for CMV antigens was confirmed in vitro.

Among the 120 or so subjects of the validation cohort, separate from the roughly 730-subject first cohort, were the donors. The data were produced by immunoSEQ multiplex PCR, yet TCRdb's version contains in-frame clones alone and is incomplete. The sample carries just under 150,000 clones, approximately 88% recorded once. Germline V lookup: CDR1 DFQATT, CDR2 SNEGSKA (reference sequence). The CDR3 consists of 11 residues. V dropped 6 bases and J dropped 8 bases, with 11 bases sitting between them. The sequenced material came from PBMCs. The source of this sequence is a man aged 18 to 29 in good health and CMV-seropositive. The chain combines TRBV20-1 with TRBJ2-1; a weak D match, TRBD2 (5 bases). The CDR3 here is CSALRAYEQFF. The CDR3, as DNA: TGCAGTGCCCTGAGGGCCTATGAGCAGTTCTTC.